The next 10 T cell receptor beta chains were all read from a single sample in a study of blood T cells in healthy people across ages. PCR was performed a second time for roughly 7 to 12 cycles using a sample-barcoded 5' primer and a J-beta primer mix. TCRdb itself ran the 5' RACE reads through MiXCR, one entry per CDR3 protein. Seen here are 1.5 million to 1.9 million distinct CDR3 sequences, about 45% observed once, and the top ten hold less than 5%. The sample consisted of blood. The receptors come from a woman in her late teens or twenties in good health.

The CDR3 sequence: CSATHRGRGEKLFF. For the CDR3, the DNA is TGCAGTGCTACCCACAGGGGGCGCGGGGAAAAACTGTTTTTT. The rearrangement links TRBV20-1 to TRBJ1-4; 9 bases are a match to TRBD1. This CDR3 region has 14 residues. Germline CDR1 and CDR2: DFQATT and SNEGSKA (reference sequence). Losses at the gene ends were 4 bases for V and 8 bases for J; bases not matched to a gene: 8.

The CDR3 coding sequence is TGTGCCAGCAGTTGGGGAGTGGGGGAGACCCAGTACTTC. Amino acids: CASSWGVGETQYF. The chain links TRBV27 to TRBJ2-7, with D maybe TRBD2 (5 bases). The end of the DNA is better explained by TRBJ2-5, so the J call may be wrong. CDR3 size: 13 residues. Germline V gene data show CDR1 as MNHEY and CDR2 as SMNVEV (reference sequence).

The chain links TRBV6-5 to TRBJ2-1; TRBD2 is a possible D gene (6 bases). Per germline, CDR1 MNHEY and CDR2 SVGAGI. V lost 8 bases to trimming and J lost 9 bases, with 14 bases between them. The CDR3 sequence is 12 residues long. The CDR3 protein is CASGRYGGEQFF. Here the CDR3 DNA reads TGTGCCAGCGGCAGATACGGGGGTGAGCAGTTCTTC.

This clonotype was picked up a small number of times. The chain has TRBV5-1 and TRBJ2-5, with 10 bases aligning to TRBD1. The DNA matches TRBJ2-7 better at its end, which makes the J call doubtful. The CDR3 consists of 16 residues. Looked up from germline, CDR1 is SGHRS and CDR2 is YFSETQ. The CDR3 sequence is CASSRRSGTGVVEQYF. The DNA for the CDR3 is TGCGCCAGCAGCAGGAGGTCCGGGACAGGGGTGGTCGAGCAGTACTTC.

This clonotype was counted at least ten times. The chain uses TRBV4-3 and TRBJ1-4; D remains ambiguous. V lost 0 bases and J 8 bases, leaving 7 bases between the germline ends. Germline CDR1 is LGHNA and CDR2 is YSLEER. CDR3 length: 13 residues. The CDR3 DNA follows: TGCGCCAGCAGCCAAGATGTTGCCGAAAAACTGTTTTTT. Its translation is CASSQDVAEKLFF.

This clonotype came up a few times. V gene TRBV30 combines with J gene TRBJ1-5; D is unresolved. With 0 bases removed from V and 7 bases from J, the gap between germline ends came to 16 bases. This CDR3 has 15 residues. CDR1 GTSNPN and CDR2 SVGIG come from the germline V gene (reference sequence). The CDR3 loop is CAWSVRIKGHQPQHF. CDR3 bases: TGTGCCTGGAGTGTACGGATAAAGGGCCACCAGCCCCAGCATTTT. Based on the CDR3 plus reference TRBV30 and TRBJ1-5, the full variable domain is SQTIHQWPATLVQPVGSPLSLECTVEGTSNPNLYWYRQAAGRGLQLLFYSVGIGQISSEVPQNLSASRPQDRQFILSSKKLLLSDSGFYLCAWSVRIKGHQPQHFGDGTRLSIL.

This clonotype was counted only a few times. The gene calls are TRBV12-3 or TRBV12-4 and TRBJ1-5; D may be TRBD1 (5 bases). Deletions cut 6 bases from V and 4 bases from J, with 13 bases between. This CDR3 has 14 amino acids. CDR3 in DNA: TGTGCCAGCAGCCCGGGACCCCCAAATCAGCCCCAGCATTTT. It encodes CASSPGPPNQPQHF.

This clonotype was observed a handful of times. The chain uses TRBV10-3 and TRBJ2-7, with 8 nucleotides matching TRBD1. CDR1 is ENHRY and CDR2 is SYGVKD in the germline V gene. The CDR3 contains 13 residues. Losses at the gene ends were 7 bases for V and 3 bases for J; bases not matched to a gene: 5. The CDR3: CAIKTGTGYEQYF. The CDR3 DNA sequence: TGTGCCATCAAAACCGGGACAGGCTACGAGCAGTACTTC.

The DNA for the CDR3 is TGTGCCAGCAGCTTCCAGCCAGGGACAGGGTACTCCTACGAGCAGTACTTC. As protein: CASSFQPGTGYSYEQYF. V is TRBV7-9 and J is TRBJ2-7; TRBD1 agrees at 9 bases. V lost 3 bases to trimming and J lost 0 bases; unmatched junction nucleotides: 9. The length of the CDR3 is 17 residues. Germline CDR1 and CDR2: SEHNR and FQNEAQ (reference sequence).

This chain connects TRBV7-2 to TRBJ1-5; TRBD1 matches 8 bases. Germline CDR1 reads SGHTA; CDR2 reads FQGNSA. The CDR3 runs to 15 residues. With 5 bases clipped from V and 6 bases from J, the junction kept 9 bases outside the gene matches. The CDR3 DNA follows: TGTGCCAGCAGCACATCAGGGGGCTGGGGTCAGCCCCAGCATTTT. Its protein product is CASSTSGGWGQPQHF. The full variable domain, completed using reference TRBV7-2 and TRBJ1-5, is GAGVSQSPSNKVTEKGKDVELRCDPISGHTALYWYRQSLGQGLEFLIYFQGNSAPDKSGLPSDRFSAERTGGSVSTLTIQRTQQEDSAVYLCASSTSGGWGQPQHFGDGTRLSIL.